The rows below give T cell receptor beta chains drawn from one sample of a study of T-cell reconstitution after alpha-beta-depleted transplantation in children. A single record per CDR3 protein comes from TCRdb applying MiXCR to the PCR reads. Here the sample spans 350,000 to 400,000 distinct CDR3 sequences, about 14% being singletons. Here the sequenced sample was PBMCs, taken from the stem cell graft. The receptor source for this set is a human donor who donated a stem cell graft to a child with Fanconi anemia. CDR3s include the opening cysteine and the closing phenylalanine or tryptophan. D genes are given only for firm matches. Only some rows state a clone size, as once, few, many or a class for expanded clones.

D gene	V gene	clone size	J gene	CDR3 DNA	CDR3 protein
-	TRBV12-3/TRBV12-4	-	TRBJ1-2	TGTGCCAGCAGCCTTAGCGGGGAGCTCTATGGCTACACCTTC	CASSLSGELYGYTF
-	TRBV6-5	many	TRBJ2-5	TGTGCCAGCAGTTACTCCCCCTCCTCGGGGACCCAGTACTTC	CASSYSPSSGTQYF
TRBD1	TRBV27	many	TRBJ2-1	TGTGCCAGCAGTCCCGGTACAGGGGTATACAATGAGCAGTTCTTC	CASSPGTGVYNEQFF
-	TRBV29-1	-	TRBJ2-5	TGCAGCGGACAAGTAACCTTGGAGACCCAGTACTTC	CSGQVTLETQYF
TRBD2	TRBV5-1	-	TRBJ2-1	TGCGCCAGCAGCGGTCGCGGTAGCGGGGGTAATGAGCAGTTCTTC	CASSGRGSGGNEQFF
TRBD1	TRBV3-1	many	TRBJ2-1	TGTGCCAGCAGCCAAGGCAGGGGGCAGGGGGCGAAGAATGAGCAGTTCTTC	CASSQGRGQGAKNEQFF
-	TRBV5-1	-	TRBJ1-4	TGCGCCAGCAGCGAGGGGACGGCGGATGAAAAACTGTTTTTT	CASSEGTADEKLFF
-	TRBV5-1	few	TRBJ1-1	TGCGCCAGCAGTAATGGGGGCTTCGACACTGAAGCTTTCTTT	CASSNGGFDTEAFF
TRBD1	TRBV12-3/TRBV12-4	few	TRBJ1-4	TGTGCCAGCAGTTCGCACAGGGGCGCAACTAATGAAAAACTGTTTTTT	CASSSHRGATNEKLFF
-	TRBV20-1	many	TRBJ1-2	TGCAGTGCCCCCGCGGGGGGGGTCTATGGCTACACCTTC	CSAPAGGVYGYTF
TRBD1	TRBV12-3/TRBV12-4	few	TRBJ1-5	TGTGCCAGCAGTAAGACAGGGAGTAGCAATCAGCCCCAGCATTTT	CASSKTGSSNQPQHF
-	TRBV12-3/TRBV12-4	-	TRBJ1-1	TGTGCCAGCAGACTAGCGAACACTGAAGCTTTCTTT	CASRLANTEAFF
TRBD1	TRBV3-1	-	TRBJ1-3	TGTGCCAGCACCAAACAAGGGACAGGGGGCAACACCATATATTTT	CASTKQGTGGNTIYF
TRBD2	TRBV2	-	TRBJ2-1	TGTGCCAGCAGTGACCGGCGGGGGATCGATGAGCAGTTCTTC	CASSDRRGIDEQFF
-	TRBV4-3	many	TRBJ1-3	TGCGCCAGCAGCCAAGAATTTCCCGGTACTGGAAACACCATATATTTT	CASSQEFPGTGNTIYF
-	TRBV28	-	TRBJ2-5	TGTGCCAGCAGCCGAGGGGGGAACCAAGAGACCCAGTACTTC	CASSRGGNQETQYF
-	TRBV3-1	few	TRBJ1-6	TGTGCCAGCAGCCAGGGTAGTTCACCCCTCCACTTT	CASSQGSSPLHF